The 21 T cell receptor beta chains below all came from one sample that was sequenced in a study of blood T cell repertoires in COVID-19. Using immunoSEQ multiplex PCR, the repertoire was profiled, and TCRdb retains in-frame clones only, with some absent. Of over 130,000 clones listed, around 80% were seen once; the top ten hold 15% to 20%. The sample taken for sequencing was peripheral blood. The origin of the receptors is a middle-aged man with acute or convalescent COVID-19.

This clone was observed a single time. V gene TRBV13 combines with J gene TRBJ1-3; D remains ambiguous. V lost 1 base and J 0 bases, leaving 7 bases between the germline ends. Per germline, CDR1 PRHDT and CDR2 FYEKMQ (reference sequence). The length of the CDR3 is 15 residues. CDR3 nucleotide sequence: TGTGCCAGCAGCTTAGTCGCGTACTCTGGAAACACCATATATTTT. Translating it yields CASSLVAYSGNTIYF. Full variable domain (missing parts from reference TRBV13 and TRBJ1-3): AAGVIQSPRHLIKEKRETATLKCYPIPRHDTVYWYQQGPGQDPQFLISFYEKMQSDKGSIPDRFSAQQFSDYHSELNMSSLELGDSALYFCASSLVAYSGNTIYFGEGSWLTVV.

The chain combines TRBV3-1 (or the pseudogene TRBV3-2) with TRBJ2-1; 10 nucleotides match TRBD1. Looked up from germline, CDR1 is LGHDT and CDR2 is YNNKEL (reference sequence). The CDR3 loop spans 15 amino acids. The junction had 5 bases not matched to a gene; V was cut back by 4 bases and J by 5 bases. The CDR3 reads CASSRDRGRHNEQFF. The DNA for the CDR3 is TGTGCCAGCAGCCGGGACAGGGGTCGGCACAATGAGCAGTTCTTC.

This chain links TRBV25-1 with TRBJ1-1, with 7 bases matching TRBD1. The CDR3 is made up of 11 amino acids. The germline V gene encodes CDR1 MGHDK and CDR2 SYGVNS. The junction had 2 bases not matched to a gene; V was cut back by 2 bases and J by 11 bases. The CDR3 DNA sequence: TGTGCCAGCAGTGAACAGGGGGTGGCTTTCTTT. It yields the protein CASSEQGVAFF. Combining the CDR3 with reference TRBV25-1 and TRBJ1-1 gives the whole variable domain EADIYQTPRYLVIGTGKKITLECSQTMGHDKMYWYQQDPGMELHLIHYSYGVNSTEKGDLSSESTVSRIRTEHFPLTLESARPSHTSQYLCASSEQGVAFFGQGTRLTVV.

The chain uses TRBV4-1 and TRBJ2-5, with D possibly TRBD1 on 5 matching bases. The CDR3 covers 16 residues. CDR1 MGHRA and CDR2 YSYEKL come from the germline V gene. V was pared by 4 bases and J by 5 bases, with 20 bases between. The DNA of the CDR3 is TGCGCCAGCAGCCGTTATTTTCAGGGTGGCGAGGAGACCCAGTACTTC. Translating it yields CASSRYFQGGEETQYF.

Only a few counts were recorded for this clone. DNA of the CDR3: TGTGCCAGCAGTCTGGCGGGGACCAGGAATTGGCCCCTCCACTTT. Amino acid sequence: CASSLAGTRNWPLHF. The chain joins TRBV3-1 (or the pseudogene TRBV3-2) to TRBJ1-6, with a weak D call TRBD1 (5 bases). V lost 6 bases, J lost 13 bases, and 22 bases lay in between. The CDR3 contains 15 residues. CDR1 and CDR2 from the germline V gene are LGHDT and YNNKEL (reference sequence).

The chain recombines TRBV24-1 with TRBJ1-4; 7 bases fit TRBD1. Losses at the gene ends were 4 bases for V and 13 bases for J; bases not matched to a gene: 8. Per germline, CDR1 KGHDR and CDR2 SFDVKD. CDR3 length equals 13 residues. This CDR3 is CATSERRQGTLFF. CDR3 coding DNA: TGTGCCACCAGTGAGCGTCGACAGGGTACACTGTTTTTT.

The chain carries TRBV25-1 and TRBJ1-2, with TRBD1 matching over 9 bases. This CDR3 region has 16 residues. The V gene end was trimmed by 0 bases and the J gene end by 1 base; junction bases not matched to a gene: 3. The germline V gene encodes CDR1 MGHDK and CDR2 SYGVNS. The CDR3 protein is CASSEYGTGRNYGYTF. The CDR3 DNA sequence: TGTGCCAGCAGTGAATACGGGACAGGGCGTAACTATGGCTACACCTTC.

The CDR3 region is CATSRDQSGDTQYF. DNA for the CDR3: TGTGCCACCAGCAGAGATCAATCCGGAGATACGCAGTATTTT. J is TRBJ2-3 and V is TRBV15; D gene uncertain. The V end lost 0 bases, the J end lost 5 bases, and 9 bases lay between the germline ends. The CDR3 sequence is 14 residues long. In germline, CDR1 is LNHNV, CDR2 YYDKDF (reference sequence).

This clone was recorded a few times. V is TRBV6-5 and J is TRBJ1-5; 9 bases align to TRBD1. Germline V lookup: CDR1 MNHEY, CDR2 SVGAGI. Losses at the gene ends were 7 bases for V and 6 bases for J; bases not matched to a gene: 7. The CDR3 has 14 amino acids. The CDR3 DNA is TGTGCCAGCAAGGACACAGGGGGCAGTCAGCCCCAGCATTTT. Its protein product is CASKDTGGSQPQHF.

This rearrangement joins TRBV28 to TRBJ1-2, with 9 bases identical to TRBD1. Germline CDR1 reads MDHEN; CDR2 reads SYDVKM. V lost 11 bases, J lost 4 bases, and 11 bases stayed unmatched. The CDR3 totals 14 residues. This CDR3 is CAGKPGTGPYGYTF. Here the CDR3 DNA reads TGTGCCGGCAAACCCGGGACAGGGCCCTATGGCTACACCTTC.

This chain joins TRBV29-1 and TRBJ2-2, with 11 bases that match TRBD1. Per the germline V gene, CDR1 is SQVTM and CDR2 is ANQGSEA. The CDR3 totals 14 residues. The junction had 6 bases not matched to a gene; V was cut back by 7 bases and J by 5 bases. The CDR3 loop is CSGWDRGRTGELFF. The DNA of the CDR3 is TGCAGCGGTTGGGACAGGGGGAGGACCGGGGAGCTGTTTTTT.

This clone was observed a single time. The rearrangement joins TRBV5-6 to TRBJ1-1; 7 bases line up with TRBD1. CDR3 length: 13 amino acids. Trimming took 2 bases from V and 5 from J; bases not matched to a gene: 3. Germline CDR1 reads SGHDT; CDR2 reads YYEEEE. The CDR3 region is CASSFGRGTEAFF. The CDR3 region has the DNA TGTGCCAGCAGCTTCGGCAGGGGGACTGAAGCTTTCTTT.

This chain connects TRBV7-9 to TRBJ1-6, with TRBD1 matching 7 bases. Germline-derived CDR1 and CDR2 are SEHNR and FQNEAQ (reference sequence). This CDR3 contains 17 residues. V trimming: 1 base; J trimming: 5 bases; junction bases outside the gene matches: 8. The CDR3 loop is CASSLVGGGLDNSPLHF. The CDR3 coding sequence is TGTGCCAGCAGCTTAGTAGGGGGCGGATTGGATAATTCACCCCTCCACTTT.

CDR3 nucleotides: TGTGCTAGTGCCCGGGACAGCGATAATTCACCCCTCCACTTT. Encoded protein: CASARDSDNSPLHF. The chain employs TRBV12-5 and TRBJ1-6; 7 bases fit TRBD1. The J segment lost 5 bases and the V segment lost 7 bases, leaving 5 bases of the junction unmatched. The V gene's germline CDR1 is LGHNT and CDR2 FRNRAP. The CDR3 length is 14 residues.

The chain recombines TRBV28 with TRBJ1-1; 8 bases are shared with TRBD1. Looked up from germline, CDR1 is MDHEN and CDR2 is SYDVKM. The CDR3 consists of 15 residues. Trimming took 2 bases from V and 1 from J; bases not matched to a gene: 3. The CDR3 loop is CASSLIDRGNTEAFF. The CDR3 bases are TGTGCCAGCAGTTTAATAGACAGGGGGAACACTGAAGCTTTCTTT.

V is TRBV5-1 and J is TRBJ2-3, with 7 bases lining up with TRBD2. The ends lost 5 bases at V and 6 bases at J; junction bases unmatched: 12. The CDR3 is made up of 15 amino acids. Germline V gene lookup returns CDR1 SGHRS and CDR2 YFSETQ. CDR3 region: CASRYPSGLGDTQYF. The CDR3 region has the DNA TGCGCCAGCAGATATCCCAGCGGACTAGGGGATACGCAGTATTTT.

V usage is TRBV20-1 and J usage is TRBJ2-5; no clear D. From germline, CDR1 is DFQATT and CDR2 SNEGSKA (reference sequence). The V and J ends lost 3 bases and 1 base respectively, with 6 bases between them. This CDR3 has 12 residues. The CDR3 bases are TGCAGTGCTAGTCCCAGCCAAGAGACCCAGTACTTC. It translates to CSASPSQETQYF.

V and J are TRBV4-1 and TRBJ1-2, with 7 bases matching TRBD1. Germline trimming cut 4 bases from V and 2 bases from J; bases unmatched to any gene: 10. Germline-derived CDR1 and CDR2 are MGHRA and YSYEKL. The CDR3 runs 16 residues. The CDR3 protein is CASSLQVTGANYGYTF. In DNA, the CDR3 is TGCGCCAGCAGCCTCCAGGTCACAGGGGCGAACTATGGCTACACCTTC.

This chain connects TRBV24-1 to TRBJ1-5; D is possibly TRBD1 (5 bases). Germline CDR1 reads KGHDR; CDR2 reads SFDVKD. The V end was cut by 6 bases, the J end by 1 base, with 12 bases between. The CDR3 is 15 amino acids. CDR3 bases: TGTGCCACCAGTCCGGGGGGGGTAAGCAATCAGCCCCAGCATTTT. Protein sequence: CATSPGGVSNQPQHF.

The rearrangement joins TRBV5-4 to TRBJ2-7; D possibly corresponds to TRBD2 (6 bases). The germline gives CDR1 SGHNT, CDR2 YYREEE (reference sequence). CDR3 length equals 14 residues. V lost 2 bases, J lost 6 bases, and 15 bases lay in between. For the CDR3, the DNA is TGTGCCAGCAGCTTTCTCGGGGGTTCCGGCGAGCAGTACGTC. The encoded protein is CASSFLGGSGEQYV.

This clone has a handful of counts. The chain employs TRBV6-5 and TRBJ1-5; D is uncertain. CDR3 length: 13 residues. With 7 bases removed from V and 0 bases from J, the gap between germline ends came to 7 bases. The V gene's germline CDR1 is MNHEY and CDR2 SVGAGI. The CDR3 DNA reads as TGTGCCAGCATGCCAGGTAGCAATCAGCCCCAGCATTTT. Translated, it gives CASMPGSNQPQHF.